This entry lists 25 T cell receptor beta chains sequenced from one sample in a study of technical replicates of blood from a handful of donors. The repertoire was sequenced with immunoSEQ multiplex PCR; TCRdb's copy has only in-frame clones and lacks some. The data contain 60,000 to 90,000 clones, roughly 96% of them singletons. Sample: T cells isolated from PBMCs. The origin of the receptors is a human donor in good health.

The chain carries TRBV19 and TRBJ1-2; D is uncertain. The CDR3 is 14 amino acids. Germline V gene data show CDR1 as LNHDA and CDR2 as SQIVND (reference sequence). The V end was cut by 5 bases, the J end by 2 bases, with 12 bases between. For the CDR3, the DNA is TGTGCCAGTAGTGAGACAAGAAGAAACTATGGCTACACCTTC. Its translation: CASSETRRNYGYTF.

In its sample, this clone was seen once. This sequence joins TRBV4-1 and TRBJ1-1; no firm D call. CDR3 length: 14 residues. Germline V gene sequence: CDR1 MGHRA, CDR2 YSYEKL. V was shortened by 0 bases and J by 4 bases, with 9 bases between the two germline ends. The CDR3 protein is CASSQDLTGTEAFF. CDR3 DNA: TGCGCCAGCAGCCAAGATTTAACGGGCACTGAAGCTTTCTTT.

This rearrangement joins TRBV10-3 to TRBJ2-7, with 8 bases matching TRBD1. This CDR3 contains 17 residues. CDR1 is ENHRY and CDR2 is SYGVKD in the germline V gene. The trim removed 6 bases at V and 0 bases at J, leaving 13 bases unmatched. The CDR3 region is CAIRADRAAVNSYEQYF. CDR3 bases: TGTGCCATCAGGGCGGACAGGGCAGCGGTAAACTCCTACGAGCAGTACTTC.

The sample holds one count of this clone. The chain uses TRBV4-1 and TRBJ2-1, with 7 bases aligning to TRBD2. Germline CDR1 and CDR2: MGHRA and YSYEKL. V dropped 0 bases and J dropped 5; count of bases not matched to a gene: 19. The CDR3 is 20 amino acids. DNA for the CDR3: TGCGCCAGCAGCCAAGAGGGTTCCTACGGGTGGGAGGGCCATCACAATGAGCAGTTCTTC. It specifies CASSQEGSYGWEGHHNEQFF.

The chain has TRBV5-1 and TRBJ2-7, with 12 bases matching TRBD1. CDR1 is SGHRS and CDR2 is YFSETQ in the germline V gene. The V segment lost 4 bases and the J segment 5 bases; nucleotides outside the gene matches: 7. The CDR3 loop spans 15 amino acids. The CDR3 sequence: CASSAGGTGGNEQYF. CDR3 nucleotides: TGCGCCAGCAGCGCCGGCGGGACAGGGGGCAACGAGCAGTACTTC.

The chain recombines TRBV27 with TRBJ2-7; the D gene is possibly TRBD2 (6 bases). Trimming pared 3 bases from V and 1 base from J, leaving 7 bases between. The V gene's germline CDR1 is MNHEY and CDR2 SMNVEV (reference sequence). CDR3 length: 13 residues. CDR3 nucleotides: TGTGCCAGCAGTTTCCGGGGGTCCTACGAGCAGTACTTC. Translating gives CASSFRGSYEQYF.

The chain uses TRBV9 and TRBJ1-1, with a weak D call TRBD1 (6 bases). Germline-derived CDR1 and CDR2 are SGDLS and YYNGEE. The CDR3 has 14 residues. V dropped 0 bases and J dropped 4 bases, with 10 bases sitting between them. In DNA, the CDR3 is TGTGCCAGCAGCGTAGGGGGCAGGGGCACTGAAGCTTTCTTT. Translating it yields CASSVGGRGTEAFF.

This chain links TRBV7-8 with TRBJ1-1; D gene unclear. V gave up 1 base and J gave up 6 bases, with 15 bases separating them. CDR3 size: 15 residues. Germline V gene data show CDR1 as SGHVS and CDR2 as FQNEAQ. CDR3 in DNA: TGTGCCAGCAGCTTAGTTACCGCGAGGGCGGCTGAAGCTTTCTTT. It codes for CASSLVTARAAEAFF.

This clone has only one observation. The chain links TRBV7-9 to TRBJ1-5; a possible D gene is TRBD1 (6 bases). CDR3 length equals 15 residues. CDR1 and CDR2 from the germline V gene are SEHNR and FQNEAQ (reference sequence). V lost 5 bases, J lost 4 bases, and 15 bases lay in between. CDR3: CASSPGAEGNQPQHF. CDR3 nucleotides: TGTGCCAGCAGCCCAGGGGCCGAGGGTAATCAGCCCCAGCATTTT.

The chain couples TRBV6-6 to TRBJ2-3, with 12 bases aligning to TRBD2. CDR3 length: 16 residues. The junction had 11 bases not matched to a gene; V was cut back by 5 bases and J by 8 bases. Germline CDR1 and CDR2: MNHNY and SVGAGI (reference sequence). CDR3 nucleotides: TGTGCCAGCAGTCGCACTAGCGGGGGGTCCCTTGGTACGCAGTATTTT. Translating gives CASSRTSGGSLGTQYF.

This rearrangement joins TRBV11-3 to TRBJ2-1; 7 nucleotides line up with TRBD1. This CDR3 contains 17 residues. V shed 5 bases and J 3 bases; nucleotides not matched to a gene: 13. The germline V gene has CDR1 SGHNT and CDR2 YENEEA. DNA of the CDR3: TGTGCCAGCAGCCCGAAGACAGGGCTTACCGGCTACAATGAGCAGTTCTTC. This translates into CASSPKTGLTGYNEQFF.

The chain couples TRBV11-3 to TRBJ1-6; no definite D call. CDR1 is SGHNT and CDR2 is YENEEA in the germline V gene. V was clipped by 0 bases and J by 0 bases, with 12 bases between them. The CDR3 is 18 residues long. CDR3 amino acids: CASSLDPPESSYNSPLHF. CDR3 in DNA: TGTGCCAGCAGCTTAGACCCCCCTGAGAGCTCCTATAATTCACCCCTCCACTTT.

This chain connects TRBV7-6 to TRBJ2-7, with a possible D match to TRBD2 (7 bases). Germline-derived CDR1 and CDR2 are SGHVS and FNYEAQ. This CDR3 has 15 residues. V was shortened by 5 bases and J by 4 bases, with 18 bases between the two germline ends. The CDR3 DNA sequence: TGTGCCAGCAGCGGTTTACGGGGGGCGGGATACGAGCAGTACTTC. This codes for CASSGLRGAGYEQYF.

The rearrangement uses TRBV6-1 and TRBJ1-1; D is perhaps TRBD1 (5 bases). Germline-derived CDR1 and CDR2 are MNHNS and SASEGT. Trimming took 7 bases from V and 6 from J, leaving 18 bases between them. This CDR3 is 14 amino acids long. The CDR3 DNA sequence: TGTGCCAGCACCAGAGGGGCGGGGCGCGCTGAAGCTTTCTTT. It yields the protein CASTRGAGRAEAFF.

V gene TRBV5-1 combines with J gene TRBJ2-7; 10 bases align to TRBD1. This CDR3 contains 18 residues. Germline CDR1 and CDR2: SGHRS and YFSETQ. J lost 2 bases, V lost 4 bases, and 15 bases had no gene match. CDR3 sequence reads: CASSLGPGQGLRTYEQYF. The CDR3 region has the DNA TGCGCCAGCAGCCTGGGACCGGGACAGGGGCTACGAACCTACGAGCAGTACTTC.

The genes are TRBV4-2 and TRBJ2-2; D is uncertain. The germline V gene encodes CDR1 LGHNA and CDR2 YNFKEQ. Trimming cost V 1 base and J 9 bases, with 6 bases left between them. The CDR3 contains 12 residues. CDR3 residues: CASSQVSRELFF. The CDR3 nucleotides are TGTGCCAGCAGCCAAGTGAGCAGGGAGCTGTTTTTT.

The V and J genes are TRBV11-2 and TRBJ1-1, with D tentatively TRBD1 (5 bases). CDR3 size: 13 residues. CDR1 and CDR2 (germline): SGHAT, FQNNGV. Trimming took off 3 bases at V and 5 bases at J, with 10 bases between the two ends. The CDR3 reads CASSLGGDTEAFF. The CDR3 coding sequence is TGTGCCAGCAGCTTGGGGGGGGATACTGAAGCTTTCTTT. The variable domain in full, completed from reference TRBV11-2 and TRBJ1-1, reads EAGVAQSPRYKIIEKRQSVAFWCNPISGHATLYWYQQILGQGPKLLIQFQNNGVVDDSQLPKDRFSAERLKGVDSTLKIQPAKLEDSAVYLCASSLGGDTEAFFGQGTRLTVV.

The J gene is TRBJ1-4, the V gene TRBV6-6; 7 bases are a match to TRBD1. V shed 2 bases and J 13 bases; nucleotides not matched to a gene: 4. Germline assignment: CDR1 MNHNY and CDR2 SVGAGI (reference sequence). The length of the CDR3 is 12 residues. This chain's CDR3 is CASSYRQGGLFF. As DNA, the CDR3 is TGTGCCAGCAGTTACCGACAGGGTGGACTGTTTTTT.

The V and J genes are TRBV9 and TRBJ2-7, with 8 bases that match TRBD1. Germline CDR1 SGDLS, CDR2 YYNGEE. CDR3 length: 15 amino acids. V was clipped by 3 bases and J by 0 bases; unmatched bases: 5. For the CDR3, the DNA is TGTGCCAGCAGCGCCGGAGGGACAGGCTCCTACGAGCAGTACTTC. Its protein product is CASSAGGTGSYEQYF.

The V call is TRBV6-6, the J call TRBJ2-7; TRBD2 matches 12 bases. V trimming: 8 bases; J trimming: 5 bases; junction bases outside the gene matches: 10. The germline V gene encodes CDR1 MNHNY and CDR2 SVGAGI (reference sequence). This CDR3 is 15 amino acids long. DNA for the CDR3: TGTGCCAGCGGGAAACTAGCGGGAGGAGTAGACGAGCAGTACTTC. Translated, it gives CASGKLAGGVDEQYF.

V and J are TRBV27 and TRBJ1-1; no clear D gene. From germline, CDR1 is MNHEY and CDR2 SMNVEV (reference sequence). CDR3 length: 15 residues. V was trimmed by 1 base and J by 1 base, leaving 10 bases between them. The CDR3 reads CASSLWFRENTEAFF. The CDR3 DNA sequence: TGTGCCAGCAGTTTATGGTTCCGAGAGAACACTGAAGCTTTCTTT.

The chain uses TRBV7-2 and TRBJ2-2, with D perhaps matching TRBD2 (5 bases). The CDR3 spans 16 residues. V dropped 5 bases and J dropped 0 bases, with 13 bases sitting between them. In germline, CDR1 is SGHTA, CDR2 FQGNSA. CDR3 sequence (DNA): TGTGCCAGCAGCGACCGAGGGCCTACGAACACCGGGGAGCTGTTTTTT. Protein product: CASSDRGPTNTGELFF.

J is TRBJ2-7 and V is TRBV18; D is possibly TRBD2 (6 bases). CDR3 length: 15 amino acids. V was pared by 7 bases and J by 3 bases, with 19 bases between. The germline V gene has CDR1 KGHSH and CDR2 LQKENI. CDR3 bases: TGTGCCAGCTTCAACCCCGGGACGGGGGACTACGAGCAGTACTTC. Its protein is CASFNPGTGDYEQYF. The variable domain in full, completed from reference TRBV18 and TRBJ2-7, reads NAGVMQNPRHLVRRRGQEARLRCSPMKGHSHVYWYRQLPEEGLKFMVYLQKENIIDESGMPKERFSAEFPKEGPSILRIQQVVRGDSAAYFCASFNPGTGDYEQYFGPGTRLTVT.

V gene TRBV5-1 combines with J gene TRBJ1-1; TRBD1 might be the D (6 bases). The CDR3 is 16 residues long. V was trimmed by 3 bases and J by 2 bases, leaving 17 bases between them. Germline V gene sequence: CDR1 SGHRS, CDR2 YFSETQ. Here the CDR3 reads CASSSLPPGQNTEAFF. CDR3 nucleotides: TGCGCCAGCAGCTCCCTTCCACCGGGACAAAACACTGAAGCTTTCTTT.

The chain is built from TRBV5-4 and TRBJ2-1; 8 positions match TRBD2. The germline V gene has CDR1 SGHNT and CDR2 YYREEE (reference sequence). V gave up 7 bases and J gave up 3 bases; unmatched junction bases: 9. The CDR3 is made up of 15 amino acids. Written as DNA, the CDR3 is TGTGCCAGCTTTCTTCGGGAGGGCGACTACAATGAGCAGTTCTTC. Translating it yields CASFLREGDYNEQFF.